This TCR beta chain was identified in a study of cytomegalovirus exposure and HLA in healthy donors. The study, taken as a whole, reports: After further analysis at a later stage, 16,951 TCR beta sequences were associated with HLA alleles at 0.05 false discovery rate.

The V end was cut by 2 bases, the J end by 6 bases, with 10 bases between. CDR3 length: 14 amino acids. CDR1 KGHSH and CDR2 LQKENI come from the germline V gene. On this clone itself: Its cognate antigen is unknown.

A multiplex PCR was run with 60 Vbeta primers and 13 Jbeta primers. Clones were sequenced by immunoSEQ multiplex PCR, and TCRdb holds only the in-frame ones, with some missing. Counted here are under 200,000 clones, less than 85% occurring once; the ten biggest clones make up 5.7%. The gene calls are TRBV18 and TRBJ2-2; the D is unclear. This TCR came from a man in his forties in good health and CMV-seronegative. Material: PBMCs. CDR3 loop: CASSPTLRSGELFF. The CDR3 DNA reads TGTGCCAGCTCACCAACCCTACGGTCCGGGGAGCTGTTTTTT.